This section outlines one TCR beta chain sequence together with its context. Germline-derived CDR1 and CDR2 are LNHDA and SQIVND (reference sequence). J gave up 2 bases and V 6 bases, and 4 bases lay outside the gene matches. The CDR3 covers 15 residues. This sample was taken from a study of blood T cell repertoires in COVID-19. Background on the study: Sites in the United States, Italy and Spain provided acute and convalescent COVID-19 samples.

Participants came from 20 to 25 US areas, aged about 18 to 89 years. Some clones are missing from TCRdb's copy, which holds only in-frame ones; the method was immunoSEQ multiplex PCR. The sample lists 310,000 or so clones; roughly 90% were seen once. The clonotype was recovered from a woman aged 18-35 years who had recovered from COVID-19. Sequencing was done on a sample of PBMCs or T cells enriched from blood (not recorded which). The rearrangement uses TRBV19 and TRBJ1-5; TRBD1 matches at 10 bases. CDR3 bases: TGTGCCAGTAGCGACAGGGGGCGCGGCAATCAGCCCCAGCATTTT. This sequence encodes CASSDRGRGNQPQHF. The whole variable domain, filled in from reference TRBV19 and TRBJ1-5, reads DGGITQSPKYLFRKEGQNVTLSCEQNLNHDAMYWYRQDPGQGLRLIYYSQIVNDFQKGDIAEGYSVSREKKESFPLTVTSAQKNPTAFYLCASSDRGRGNQPQHFGDGTRLSIL.